These 8 T cell receptor beta chains share one sample of origin, sequenced in a study of T cells in women clearing cervical HPV infection. The method was immunoSEQ multiplex PCR; TCRdb's version includes in-frame clones alone and lacks a portion of them. The sample features about 22,000 clones, with less than 15% in its top ten. The specimen sequenced was blood buffy coat. These receptors were taken from a woman between 18 and 70 years old with a cervical HPV16 infection that either progressed to CIN3+ or cleared (not recorded which).

As regards this clone: The read halts 3 residues ahead of the CDR3 end, with the missing end drawn from the germline J gene. V and J are TRBV30 and TRBJ2-3, with D tentatively TRBD1 (6 bases). The CDR3 spans 13 residues. In germline, CDR1 is GTSNPN, CDR2 SVGIG (reference sequence). The CDR3: CAWGKQGWETQYF. The part of the CDR3 DNA that was read is TGTGCCTGGGGAAAACAGGGTTGGGAGACG.

Worth noting for this clone: The CDR3 goes on 3 residues after the read ends, and that part is filled in from the germline J gene. The rearrangement uses TRBV30 and TRBJ1-2; TRBD1 aligns across 7 bases. The CDR3 totals 13 residues. V dropped 8 bases and J dropped 0; count of bases not matched to a gene: 6. Germline V gives CDR1 GTSNPN, CDR2 SVGIG (reference sequence). CDR3 DNA, as far as it was read: TGTGCCGGTATTCAGGGGGCTAACTATGGC. This translates into CAGIQGANYG. The CDR3 in its entirety is CAGIQGANYGYTF.

CDR3 protein: CASSDPDRAEQYF. The DNA read from the CDR3 is TGCGCCAGCAGTGATCCGGACAGAGCCGAG. The chain uses TRBV10-1 and TRBJ2-7; a weak D match, TRBD1 (6 bases). The sequence runs out 3 residues before the end of the CDR3; the remainder is reconstructed from the germline J gene. CDR1 and CDR2 (germline): WNHNN, SYGVQD (reference sequence). The V gene lost 3 bases and the J gene lost 6 bases, with 12 bases spanning the gap. The CDR3 is made up of 13 amino acids.

A word on this clone: The missing CDR3 end, 3 residues past where the read stops, is filled in from the germline J gene. The V gene is TRBV19, the J gene TRBJ2-6, with D perhaps matching TRBD1 (6 bases). Germline loops: CDR1 LNHDA, CDR2 SQIVND (reference sequence). V lost 3 bases to trimming and J lost 2 bases, with 23 bases between them. The CDR3 spans 20 residues. CDR3 bases read: TGTGCCAGTAGTATGGGGTTCCTTACAGGGTGGGTGACTGGGGCCAACGTC. This encodes CASSMGFLTGWVTGANV. The whole CDR3 sequence is CASSMGFLTGWVTGANVLTF.

To note about this clone: From the germline J gene comes the end of the CDR3, since the read stops 3 residues before it. The chain has TRBV28 and TRBJ2-7; 8 bases agree with TRBD2. The CDR3 is 14 residues long. V lost 3 bases, J lost 6 bases, and 7 bases stayed unmatched. Germline assignment: CDR1 MDHEN and CDR2 SYDVKM. Partial CDR3 DNA: TGTGCCAGCAGTTTTGTCGGGGGGGCGGGCGAG. Translation: CASSFVGGAGE. The entire CDR3 protein is CASSFVGGAGEQYF.

Turning to this clone: The CDR3 end lies 3 residues beyond the end of the read and is filled in from the germline J gene. The chain uses TRBV28 and TRBJ2-3; 9 positions match TRBD2. Trimming took 2 bases from V and 4 from J; bases not matched to a gene: 7. Per germline, CDR1 MDHEN and CDR2 SYDVKM. The CDR3 extends over 16 amino acids. The sequenced part of the CDR3 DNA is TGTGCCAGCAGTTTAAGCGGGGGGATCTTCCCAGATACG. Translating gives CASSLSGGIFPDT. The whole CDR3 is CASSLSGGIFPDTQYF.

With respect to this clone: The read comes to an end 3 residues before the CDR3 does, leaving the germline J gene to fill in the end. The chain couples TRBV6-4 to TRBJ2-3; TRBD2 aligns across 10 bases. The CDR3 spans 14 residues. V shed 6 bases, J shed 8 bases, and the junction held 8 bases outside the gene matches. The germline CDR1 and CDR2 sequences are MRHNA and SNTAGT. CDR3 DNA (partial): TGTGCCAGCAGACCAATAGCGGGAGGTTCTACG. Amino acid sequence: CASRPIAGGST. The entire CDR3 protein reads CASRPIAGGSTQYF.

Details on this clone: The observed sequence ends 3 residues before the CDR3 terminus, with the missing tail filled in from the germline J gene. The gene calls are TRBV30 and TRBJ2-7, with a weak D call TRBD2 (5 bases). Trimming took off 5 bases at V and 2 bases at J, with 7 bases between the two ends. Germline assignment: CDR1 GTSNPN and CDR2 SVGIG (reference sequence). The CDR3 covers 11 residues. The sequenced part of the CDR3 DNA is TGTGCCTGGGGAGCGGCCTACGAG. Encoded protein: CAWGAAYE. The full CDR3 protein reads CAWGAAYEQYF.